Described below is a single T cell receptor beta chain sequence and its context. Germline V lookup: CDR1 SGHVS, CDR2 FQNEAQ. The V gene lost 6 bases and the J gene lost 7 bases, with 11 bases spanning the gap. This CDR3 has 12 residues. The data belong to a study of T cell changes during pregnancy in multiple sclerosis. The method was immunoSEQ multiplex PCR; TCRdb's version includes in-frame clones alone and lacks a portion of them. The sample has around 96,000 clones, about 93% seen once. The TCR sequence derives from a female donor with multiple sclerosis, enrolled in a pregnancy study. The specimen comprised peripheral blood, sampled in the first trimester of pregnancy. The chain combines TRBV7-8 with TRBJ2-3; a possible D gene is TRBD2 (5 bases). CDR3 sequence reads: CASSSEANTQYF. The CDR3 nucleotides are TGTGCCAGCAGTAGCGAAGCGAATACGCAGTATTTT.